The clone carrying this T cell receptor (beta chain) was counted only a few times. Antigen: not known. The V gene's germline CDR1 is DFQATT and CDR2 SNEGSKA (reference sequence). CDR3 length: 12 residues. V was pared by 3 bases and J by 1 base, with 6 bases between. These data are taken from a study of T cell repertoires in aging, cancer and after chemotherapy. Study-wide findings and caveats: Healthy donors lost TCR diversity with age mainly through richness, cancer patients through richness and evenness. Age-matched healthy donors had significantly more diverse, less clonal blood TCR repertoires than untreated cancer patients.

Peripheral blood genomic DNA, not sorted cells or RNA, was the template. Rearranged V-D-J TRB sequences were amplified with a mixed TRB-A/B primer pool. TCRdb redid the calling of the multiplex PCR reads with MiXCR, one entry per CDR3 protein. In the table there are 9,500 to 11,000 distinct CDR3 sequences, 25% to 30% of which are singletons. The V and J genes are TRBV20-1 and TRBJ1-1; a possible D gene is TRBD1 (6 bases). This clonotype was sampled from a human donor in good health. The sequenced sample was blood. Here the CDR3 DNA reads TGCAGTGCTAGGACAGGGAACACTGAAGCTTTCTTT. Translating it yields CSARTGNTEAFF.